Described below is a single T cell receptor (beta chain) sequence and its context. The method was immunoSEQ multiplex PCR; TCRdb's version includes in-frame clones alone and lacks a portion of them. The data hold more than 45,000 clones, with 83% observed a single time. This record belongs to a study of blood T cell repertoires in COVID-19. Sequencing input: peripheral blood. This receptor was taken from a man aged 35-49 years with acute or convalescent COVID-19.

The CDR3 loop is CASKSDSFSGNTIYF. The CDR3 DNA sequence: TGTGCCAGCAAATCTGACAGTTTCTCTGGAAACACCATATATTTT. This chain joins TRBV7-9 and TRBJ1-3; D is perhaps TRBD1 (5 bases). The CDR3 consists of 15 residues. V lost 7 bases, J lost 0 bases, and 13 bases lay in between. In germline, CDR1 is SEHNR, CDR2 FQNEAQ (reference sequence).